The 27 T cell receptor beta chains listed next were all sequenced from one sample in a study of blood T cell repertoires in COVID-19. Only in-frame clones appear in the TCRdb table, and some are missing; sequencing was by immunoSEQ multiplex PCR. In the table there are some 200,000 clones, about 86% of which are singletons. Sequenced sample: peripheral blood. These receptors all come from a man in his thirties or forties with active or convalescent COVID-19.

CDR3 nucleotide sequence: TGTGCCAGCAGCTCCCAGGACAGGTGGGGTGGCTACACCTTC. As protein: CASSSQDRWGGYTF. The V and J genes are TRBV7-9 and TRBJ1-2, with 7 bases that match TRBD1. This CDR3 has 14 residues. V was clipped by 4 bases and J by 7 bases; unmatched bases: 9. Per the germline V gene, CDR1 is SEHNR and CDR2 is FQNEAQ (reference sequence).

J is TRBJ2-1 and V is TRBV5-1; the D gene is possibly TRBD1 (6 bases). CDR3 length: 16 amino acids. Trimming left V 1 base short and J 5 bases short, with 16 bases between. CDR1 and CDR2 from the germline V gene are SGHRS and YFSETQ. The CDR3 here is CASSLLTQQGNNEQFF. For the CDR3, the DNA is TGCGCCAGCAGCTTGCTAACCCAGCAGGGGAACAATGAGCAGTTCTTC. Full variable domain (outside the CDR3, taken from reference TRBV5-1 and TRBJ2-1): KAGVTQTPRYLIKTRGQQVTLSCSPISGHRSVSWYQQTPGQGLQFLFEYFSETQRNKGNFPGRFSGRQFSNSRSEMNVSTLELGDSALYLCASSLLTQQGNNEQFFGPGTRLTVL.

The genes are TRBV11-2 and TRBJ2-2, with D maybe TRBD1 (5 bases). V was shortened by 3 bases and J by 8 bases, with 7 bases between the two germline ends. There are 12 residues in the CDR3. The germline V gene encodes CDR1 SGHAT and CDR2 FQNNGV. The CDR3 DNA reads TGTGCCAGCAGCTTCCCAGGGGGGGAGCTGTTTTTT. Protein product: CASSFPGGELFF.

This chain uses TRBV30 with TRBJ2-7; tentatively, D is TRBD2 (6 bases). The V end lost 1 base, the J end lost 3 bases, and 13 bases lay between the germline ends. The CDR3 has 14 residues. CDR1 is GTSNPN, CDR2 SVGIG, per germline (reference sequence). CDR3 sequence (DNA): TGTGCCTGGAGTGAAGGAGGGTTCCTCTACGAGCAGTACTTC. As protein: CAWSEGGFLYEQYF.

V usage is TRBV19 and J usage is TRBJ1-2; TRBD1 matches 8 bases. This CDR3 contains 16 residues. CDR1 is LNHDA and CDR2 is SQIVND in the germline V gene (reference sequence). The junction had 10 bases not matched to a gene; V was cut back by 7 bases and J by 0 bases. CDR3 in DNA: TGTGCCAGTACCATGGGGCGGGACAGGCCTAACTATGGCTACACCTTC. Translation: CASTMGRDRPNYGYTF.

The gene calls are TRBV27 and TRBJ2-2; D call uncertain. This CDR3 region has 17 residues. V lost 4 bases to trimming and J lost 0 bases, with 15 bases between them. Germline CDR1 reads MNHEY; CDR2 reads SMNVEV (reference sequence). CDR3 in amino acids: CASSSRQTSANTGELFF. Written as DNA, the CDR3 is TGTGCCAGCAGTTCCCGGCAGACATCGGCGAACACCGGGGAGCTGTTTTTT.

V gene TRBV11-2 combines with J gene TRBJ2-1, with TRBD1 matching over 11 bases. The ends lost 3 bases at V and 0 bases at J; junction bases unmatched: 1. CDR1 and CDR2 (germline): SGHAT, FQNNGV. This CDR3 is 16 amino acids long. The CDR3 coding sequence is TGTGCCAGCAGCTTGGGACAGGGGGGCTCCTACAATGAGCAGTTCTTC. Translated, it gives CASSLGQGGSYNEQFF.

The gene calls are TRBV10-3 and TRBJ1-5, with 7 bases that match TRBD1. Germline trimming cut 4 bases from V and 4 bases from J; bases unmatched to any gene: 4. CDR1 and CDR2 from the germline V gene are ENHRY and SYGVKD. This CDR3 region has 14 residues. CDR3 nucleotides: TGTGCCATCAGTGCGGGACAGCAGAATCAGCCCCAGCATTTT. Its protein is CAISAGQQNQPQHF.

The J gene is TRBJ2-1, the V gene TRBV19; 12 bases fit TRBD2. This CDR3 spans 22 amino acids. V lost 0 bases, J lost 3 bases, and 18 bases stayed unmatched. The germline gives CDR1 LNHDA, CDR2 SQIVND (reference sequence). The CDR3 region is CASSIDNPSLAGGPKIYNEQFF. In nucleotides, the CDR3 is TGTGCCAGTAGTATAGATAACCCCTCCCTAGCGGGAGGGCCCAAGATCTACAATGAGCAGTTCTTC.

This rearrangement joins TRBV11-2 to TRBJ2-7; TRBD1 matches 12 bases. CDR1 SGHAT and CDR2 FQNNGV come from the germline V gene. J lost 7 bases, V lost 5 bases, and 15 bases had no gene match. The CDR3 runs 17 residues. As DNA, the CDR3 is TGTGCCAGCAGCCACGGGACAGGGGGCGGTCGGTTTAGGGAGCAGTACGTC. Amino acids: CASSHGTGGGRFREQYV.

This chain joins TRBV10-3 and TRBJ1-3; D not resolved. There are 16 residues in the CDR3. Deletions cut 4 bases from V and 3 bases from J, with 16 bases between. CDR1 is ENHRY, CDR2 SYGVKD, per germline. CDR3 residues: CAISGSREGSGNTIYF. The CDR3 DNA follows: TGTGCCATCAGTGGCTCGCGGGAAGGGAGTGGAAACACCATATATTTT.

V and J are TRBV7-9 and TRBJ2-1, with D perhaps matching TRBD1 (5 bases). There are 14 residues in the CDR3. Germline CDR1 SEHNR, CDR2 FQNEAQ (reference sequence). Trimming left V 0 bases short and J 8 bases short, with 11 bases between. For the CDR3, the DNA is TGTGCCAGCAGCTTAGCCCCAGGGTTAGATGAGCAGTTCTTC. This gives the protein CASSLAPGLDEQFF.

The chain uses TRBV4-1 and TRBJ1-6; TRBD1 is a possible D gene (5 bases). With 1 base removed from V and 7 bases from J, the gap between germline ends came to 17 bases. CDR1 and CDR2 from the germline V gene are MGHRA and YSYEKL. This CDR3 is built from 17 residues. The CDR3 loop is CASSQAIPQGGNSPLHF. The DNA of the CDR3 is TGCGCCAGCAGCCAAGCCATACCTCAGGGAGGGAATTCACCCCTCCACTTT.

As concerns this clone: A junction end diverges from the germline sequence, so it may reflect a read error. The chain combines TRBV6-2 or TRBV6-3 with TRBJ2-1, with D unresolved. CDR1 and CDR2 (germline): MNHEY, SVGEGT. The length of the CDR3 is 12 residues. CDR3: CASSRELLIRLF. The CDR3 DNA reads TGTGCCAGCAGCCGTGAACTCCTGATCCGCCTCTTC.

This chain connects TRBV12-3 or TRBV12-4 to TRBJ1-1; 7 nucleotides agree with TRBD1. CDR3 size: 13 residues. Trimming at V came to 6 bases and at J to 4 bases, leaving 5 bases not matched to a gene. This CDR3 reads CASSKQGTTEAFF. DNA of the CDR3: TGTGCCAGCAGCAAACAGGGGACCACTGAAGCTTTCTTT.

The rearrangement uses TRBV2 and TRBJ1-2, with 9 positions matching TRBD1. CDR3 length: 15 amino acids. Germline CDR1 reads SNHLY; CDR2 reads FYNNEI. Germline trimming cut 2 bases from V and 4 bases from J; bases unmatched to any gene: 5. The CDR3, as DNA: TGTGCCAGCAGTGAAAACGGACAGGGGCCCTATGGCTACACCTTC. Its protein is CASSENGQGPYGYTF. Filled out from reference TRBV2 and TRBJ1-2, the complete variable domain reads EPEVTQTPSHQVTQMGQEVILRCVPISNHLYFYWYRQILGQKVEFLVSFYNNEISEKSEIFDDQFSVERPDGSNFTLKIRSTKLEDSAMYFCASSENGQGPYGYTFGSGTRLTVV.

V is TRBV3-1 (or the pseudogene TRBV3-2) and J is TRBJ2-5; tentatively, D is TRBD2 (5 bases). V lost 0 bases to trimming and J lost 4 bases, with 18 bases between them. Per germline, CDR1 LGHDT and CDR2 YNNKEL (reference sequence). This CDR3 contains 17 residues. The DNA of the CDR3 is TGTGCCAGCAGCCAAGATCAGCTAGCCGAAAAGGGAGAGACCCAGTACTTC. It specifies CASSQDQLAEKGETQYF.

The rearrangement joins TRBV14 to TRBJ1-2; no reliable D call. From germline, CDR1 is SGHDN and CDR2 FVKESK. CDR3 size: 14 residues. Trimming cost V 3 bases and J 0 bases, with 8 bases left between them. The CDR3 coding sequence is TGTGCCAGCAGCCAGAGCAGGCCTAACTATGGCTACACCTTC. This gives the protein CASSQSRPNYGYTF.

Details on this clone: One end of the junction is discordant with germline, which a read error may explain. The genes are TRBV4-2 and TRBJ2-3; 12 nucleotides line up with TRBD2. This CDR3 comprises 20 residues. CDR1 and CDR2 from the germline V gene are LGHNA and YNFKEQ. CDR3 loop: CASSQAFLPSGRALTDTQYF. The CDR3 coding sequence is TGTGCCAGCAGCCAAGCATTTTTGCCTAGCGGGAGGGCCTTAACAGACACGCAGTATTTT.

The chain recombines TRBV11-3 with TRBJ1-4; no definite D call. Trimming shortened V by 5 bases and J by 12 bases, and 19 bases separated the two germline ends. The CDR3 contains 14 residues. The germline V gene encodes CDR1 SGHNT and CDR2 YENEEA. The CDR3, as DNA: TGTGCCAGCAGCCCCCAAGATCGATTCGGGGAACTGTTTTTT. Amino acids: CASSPQDRFGELFF.

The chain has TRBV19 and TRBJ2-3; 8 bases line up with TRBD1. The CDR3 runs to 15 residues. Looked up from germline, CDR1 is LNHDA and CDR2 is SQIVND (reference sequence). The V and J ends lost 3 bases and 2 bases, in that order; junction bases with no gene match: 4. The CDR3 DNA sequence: TGTGCCAGTAGTATTTTGGGACAGGCCACAGATACGCAGTATTTT. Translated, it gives CASSILGQATDTQYF.

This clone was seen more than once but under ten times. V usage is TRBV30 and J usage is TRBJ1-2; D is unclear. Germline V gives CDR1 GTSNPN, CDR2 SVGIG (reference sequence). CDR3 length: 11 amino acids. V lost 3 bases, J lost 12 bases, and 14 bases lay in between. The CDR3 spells CAWRLLQADTF. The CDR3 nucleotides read TGTGCCTGGAGATTATTGCAGGCCGACACCTTC.

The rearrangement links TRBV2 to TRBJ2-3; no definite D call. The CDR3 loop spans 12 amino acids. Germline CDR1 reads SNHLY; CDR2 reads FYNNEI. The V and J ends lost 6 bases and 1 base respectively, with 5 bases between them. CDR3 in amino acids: CASSPGTDTQYF. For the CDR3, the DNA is TGTGCCAGCAGCCCAGGCACAGATACGCAGTATTTT.

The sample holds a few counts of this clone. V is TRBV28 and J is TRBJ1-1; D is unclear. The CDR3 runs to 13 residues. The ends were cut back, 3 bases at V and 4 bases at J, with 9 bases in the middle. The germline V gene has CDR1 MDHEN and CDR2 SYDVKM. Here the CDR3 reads CASSFEVTTEAFF. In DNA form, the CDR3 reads TGTGCCAGCAGTTTCGAGGTCACCACTGAAGCTTTCTTT.

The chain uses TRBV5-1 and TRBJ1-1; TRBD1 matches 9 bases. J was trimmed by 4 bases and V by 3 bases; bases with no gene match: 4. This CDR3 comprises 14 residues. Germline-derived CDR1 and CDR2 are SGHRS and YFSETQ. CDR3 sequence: CASSWDRDGTEAFF. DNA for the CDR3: TGCGCCAGCAGCTGGGACAGGGACGGCACTGAAGCTTTCTTT.

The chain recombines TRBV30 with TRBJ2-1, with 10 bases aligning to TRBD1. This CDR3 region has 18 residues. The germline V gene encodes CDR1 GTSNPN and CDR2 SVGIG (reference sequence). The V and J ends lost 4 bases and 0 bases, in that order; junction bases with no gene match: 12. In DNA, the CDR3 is TGTGCCTGGACCAACCGGGACAGGGGCCCCAGCTCCTACAATGAGCAGTTCTTC. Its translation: CAWTNRDRGPSSYNEQFF.

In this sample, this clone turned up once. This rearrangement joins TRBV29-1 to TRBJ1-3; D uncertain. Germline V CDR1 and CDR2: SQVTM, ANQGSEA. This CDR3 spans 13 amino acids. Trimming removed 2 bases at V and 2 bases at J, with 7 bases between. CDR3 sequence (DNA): TGCAGCGTTGAACGGGTGGCTGGAAACACCATATATTTT. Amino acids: CSVERVAGNTIYF.